The clone carrying this T cell receptor (beta chain) is a singleton in its sample. The antigen is unknown. Clones were sequenced by immunoSEQ multiplex PCR, and TCRdb holds only the in-frame ones, with some missing. Of 50,000 to 75,000 clones in the sample, approximately 91% were seen once. The CDR3 sequence is 14 residues long. V gave up 5 bases and J gave up 3 bases, with 11 bases separating them. Germline assignment: CDR1 SEHNR and CDR2 FQNEAQ (reference sequence). This entry is derived from a study of T cells in localized non-small cell lung cancer. Findings and limits, study-wide: Sequence data derive from only one tumor region, so heterogeneity remains possible.

This rearrangement joins TRBV7-9 to TRBJ2-1; possible D gene TRBD1, 5 bases. The receptor comes from a man aged 35-69 years with stage I lung adenocarcinoma. Sequenced material: peripheral blood, taken before any cancer treatment. The CDR3 DNA is TGTGCCAGCAGCCCCGACAGAAACTACAATGAGCAGTTCTTC. The encoded protein is CASSPDRNYNEQFF.